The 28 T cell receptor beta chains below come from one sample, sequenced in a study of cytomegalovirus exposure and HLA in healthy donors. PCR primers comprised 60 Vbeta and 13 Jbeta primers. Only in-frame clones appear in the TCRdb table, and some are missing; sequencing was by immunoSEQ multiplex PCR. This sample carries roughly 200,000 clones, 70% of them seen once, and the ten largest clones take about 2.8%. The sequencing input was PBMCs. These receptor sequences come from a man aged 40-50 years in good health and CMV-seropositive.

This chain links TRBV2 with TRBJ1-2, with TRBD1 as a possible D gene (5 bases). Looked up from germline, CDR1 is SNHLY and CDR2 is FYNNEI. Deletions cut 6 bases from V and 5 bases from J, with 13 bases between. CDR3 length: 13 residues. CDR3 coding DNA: TGTGCCAGCAGGTTCCGGACACCTTATGGCTACACCTTC. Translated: CASRFRTPYGYTF.

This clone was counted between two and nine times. The CDR3 DNA is TGTGCCAGCAGCAAAAAGTACCAGGGTAACTTGGTTAATTCACCCCTCCACTTT. It translates to CASSKKYQGNLVNSPLHF. The chain links TRBV21-1 to TRBJ1-6; the D call in the table, TRBD1, was not verified against the DNA. TRBV21-1 corresponds to a pseudogene. This CDR3 comprises 18 residues.

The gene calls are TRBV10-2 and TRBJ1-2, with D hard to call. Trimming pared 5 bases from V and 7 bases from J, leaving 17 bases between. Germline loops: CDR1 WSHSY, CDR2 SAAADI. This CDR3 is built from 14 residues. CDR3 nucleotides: TGCGCCAGCAGTCCCCGGCGGGAAGCTGGTGGCTACACCTTC. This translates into CASSPRREAGGYTF.

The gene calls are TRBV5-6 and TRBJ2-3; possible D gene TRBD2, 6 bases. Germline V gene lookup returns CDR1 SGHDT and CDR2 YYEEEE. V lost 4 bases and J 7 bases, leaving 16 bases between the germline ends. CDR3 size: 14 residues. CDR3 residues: CASSPLSGGNTQYF. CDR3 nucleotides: TGTGCCAGCAGCCCCCTATCAGGCGGGAATACGCAGTATTTT.

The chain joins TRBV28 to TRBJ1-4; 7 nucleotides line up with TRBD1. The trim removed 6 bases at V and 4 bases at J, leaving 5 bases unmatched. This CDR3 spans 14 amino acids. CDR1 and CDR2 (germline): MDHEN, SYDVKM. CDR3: CASSVQGINEKLFF. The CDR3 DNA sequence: TGTGCCAGCAGCGTACAGGGGATTAATGAAAAACTGTTTTTT.

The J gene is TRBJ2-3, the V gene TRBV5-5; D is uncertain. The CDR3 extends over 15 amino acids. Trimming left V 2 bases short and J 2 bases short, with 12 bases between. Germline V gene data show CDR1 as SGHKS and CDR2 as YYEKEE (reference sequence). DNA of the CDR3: TGTGCCAGCAGCTTCGCGACTGCAATCACAGATACGCAGTATTTT. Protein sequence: CASSFATAITDTQYF.

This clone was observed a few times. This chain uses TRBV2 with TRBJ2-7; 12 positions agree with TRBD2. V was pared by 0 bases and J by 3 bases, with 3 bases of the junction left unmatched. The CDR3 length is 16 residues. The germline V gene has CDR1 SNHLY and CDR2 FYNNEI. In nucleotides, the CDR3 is TGTGCCAGCAGTGAAGCGCTAGCGGGGGGGGGCTACGAGCAGTACTTC. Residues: CASSEALAGGGYEQYF.

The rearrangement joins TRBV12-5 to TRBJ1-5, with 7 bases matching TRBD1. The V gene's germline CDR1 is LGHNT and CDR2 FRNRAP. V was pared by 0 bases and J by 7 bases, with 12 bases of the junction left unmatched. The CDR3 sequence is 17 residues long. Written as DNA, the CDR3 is TGTGCTAGTGGTTTGGTACAGGGGACCGTTCCCGGGCAGCCCCAGCATTTT. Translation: CASGLVQGTVPGQPQHF.

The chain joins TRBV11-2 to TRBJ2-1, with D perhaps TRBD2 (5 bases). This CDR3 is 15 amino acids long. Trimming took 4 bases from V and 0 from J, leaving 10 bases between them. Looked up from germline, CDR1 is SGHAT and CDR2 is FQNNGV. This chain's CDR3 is CASSSTGSSYNEQFF. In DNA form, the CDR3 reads TGTGCCAGCAGCTCCACGGGGAGCTCCTACAATGAGCAGTTCTTC. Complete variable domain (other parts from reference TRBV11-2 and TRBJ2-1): EAGVAQSPRYKIIEKRQSVAFWCNPISGHATLYWYQQILGQGPKLLIQFQNNGVVDDSQLPKDRFSAERLKGVDSTLKIQPAKLEDSAVYLCASSSTGSSYNEQFFGPGTRLTVL.

CDR3 nucleotides: TGTGCCAGCAGCGTCGGGACAGGGGGCTCGGGGGAGCTGTTTTTT. This encodes CASSVGTGGSGELFF. J is TRBJ2-2 and V is TRBV9, with 12 nucleotides matching TRBD1. This CDR3 has 15 residues. Trimming removed 2 bases from V and 8 bases from J; junction bases left unmatched: 4. Germline CDR1 SGDLS, CDR2 YYNGEE.

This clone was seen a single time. CDR3 in amino acids: CASSFDGRAYNEQFF. The CDR3 coding sequence is TGTGCCAGCAGCTTCGATGGGAGGGCCTACAATGAGCAGTTCTTC. J is TRBJ2-1 and V is TRBV5-4; 7 bases line up with TRBD2. CDR3 size: 15 residues. CDR1 and CDR2 from the germline V gene are SGHNT and YYREEE (reference sequence). With V trimmed by 2 bases and J by 2 bases, 4 bases remained unmatched.

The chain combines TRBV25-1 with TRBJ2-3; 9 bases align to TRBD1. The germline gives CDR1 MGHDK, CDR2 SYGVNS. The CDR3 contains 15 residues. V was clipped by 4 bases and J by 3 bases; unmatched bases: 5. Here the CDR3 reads CASSADRGRTDTQYF. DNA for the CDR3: TGTGCCAGCAGTGCAGACAGGGGGAGAACAGATACGCAGTATTTT.

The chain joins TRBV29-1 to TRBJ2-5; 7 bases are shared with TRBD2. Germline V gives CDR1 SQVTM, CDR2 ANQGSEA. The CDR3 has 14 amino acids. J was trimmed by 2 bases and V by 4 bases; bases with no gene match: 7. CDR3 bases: TGCAGCGTTGCACTAGCGAGCTTTCAAGAGACCCAGTACTTC. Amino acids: CSVALASFQETQYF.

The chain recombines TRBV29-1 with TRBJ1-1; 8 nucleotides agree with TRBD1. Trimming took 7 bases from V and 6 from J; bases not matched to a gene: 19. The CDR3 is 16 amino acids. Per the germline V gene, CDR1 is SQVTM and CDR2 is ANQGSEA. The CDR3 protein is CSAWTGTGDFYPEAFF. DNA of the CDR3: TGCAGCGCCTGGACCGGGACAGGCGACTTTTATCCTGAAGCTTTCTTT.

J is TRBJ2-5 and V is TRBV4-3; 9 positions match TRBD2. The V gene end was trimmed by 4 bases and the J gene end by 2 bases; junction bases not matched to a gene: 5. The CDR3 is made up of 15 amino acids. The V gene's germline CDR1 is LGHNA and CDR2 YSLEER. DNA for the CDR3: TGCGCCAGCAGCCCCTCGCGGGGGGGGCAAGAGACCCAGTACTTC. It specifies CASSPSRGGQETQYF.

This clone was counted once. This CDR3 is CASSRSGGAGDTQYF. The CDR3 nucleotides are TGCGCCAGCAGTCGGAGCGGGGGGGCAGGAGATACGCAGTATTTT. J is TRBJ2-3 and V is TRBV23-1; 10 bases line up with TRBD2. TRBV23-1 carries the ORF label, with uncertain function. With 4 bases clipped from V and 5 bases from J, the junction kept 6 bases outside the gene matches. This CDR3 is built from 15 residues.

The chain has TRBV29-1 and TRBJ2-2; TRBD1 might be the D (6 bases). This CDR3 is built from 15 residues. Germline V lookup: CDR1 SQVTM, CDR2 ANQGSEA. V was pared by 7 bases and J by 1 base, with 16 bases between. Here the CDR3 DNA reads TGCAGCGCCATACCGTCACAGGGGAACACCGGGGAGCTGTTTTTT. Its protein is CSAIPSQGNTGELFF.

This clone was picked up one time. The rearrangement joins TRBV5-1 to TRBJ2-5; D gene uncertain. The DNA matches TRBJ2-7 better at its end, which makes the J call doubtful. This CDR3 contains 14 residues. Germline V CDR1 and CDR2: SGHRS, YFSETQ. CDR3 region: CASSLASGLYEQYF. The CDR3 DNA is TGCGCCAGCAGCTTGGCGTCAGGCCTCTACGAGCAGTACTTC.

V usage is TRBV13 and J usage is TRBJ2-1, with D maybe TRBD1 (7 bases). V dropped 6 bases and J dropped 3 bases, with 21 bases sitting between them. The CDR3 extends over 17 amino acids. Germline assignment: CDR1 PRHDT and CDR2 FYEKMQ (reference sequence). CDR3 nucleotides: TGTGCCAGCAGGATTTGGGTTTCAGGGGGGAACTACAATGAGCAGTTCTTC. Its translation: CASRIWVSGGNYNEQFF.

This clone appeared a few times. DNA of the CDR3: TGTGCCAGCAGCTTGATGAGGTCAGATACGCAGTATTTT. Its translation: CASSLMRSDTQYF. The V call is TRBV5-8, the J call TRBJ2-3; D remains unclear. The CDR3 is 13 amino acids. The ends were cut back, 1 base at V and 4 bases at J, with 7 bases in the middle. The germline V gene has CDR1 SGHTS and CDR2 YDEGEE.

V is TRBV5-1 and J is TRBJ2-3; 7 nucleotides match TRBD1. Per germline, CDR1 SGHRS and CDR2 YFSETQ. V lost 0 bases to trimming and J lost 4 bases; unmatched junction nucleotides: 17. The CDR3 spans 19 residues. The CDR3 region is CASSLVDRGLGVRADTQYF. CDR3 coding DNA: TGCGCCAGCAGCTTGGTAGATAGGGGGCTTGGGGTTCGTGCAGATACGCAGTATTTT.

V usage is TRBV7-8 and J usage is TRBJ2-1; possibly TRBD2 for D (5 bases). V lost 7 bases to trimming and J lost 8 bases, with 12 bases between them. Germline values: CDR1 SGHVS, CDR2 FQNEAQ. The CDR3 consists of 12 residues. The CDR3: CASTPEVDEQFF. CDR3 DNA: TGTGCCAGCACCCCGGAGGTGGATGAGCAGTTCTTC.

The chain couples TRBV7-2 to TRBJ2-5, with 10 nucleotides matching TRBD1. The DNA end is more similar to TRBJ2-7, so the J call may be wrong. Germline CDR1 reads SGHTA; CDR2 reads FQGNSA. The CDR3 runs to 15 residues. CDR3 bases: TGTGCCAGCAGCTCTCCGGGACAGGGGCCAGACGAGCAGTACTTC. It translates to CASSSPGQGPDEQYF.

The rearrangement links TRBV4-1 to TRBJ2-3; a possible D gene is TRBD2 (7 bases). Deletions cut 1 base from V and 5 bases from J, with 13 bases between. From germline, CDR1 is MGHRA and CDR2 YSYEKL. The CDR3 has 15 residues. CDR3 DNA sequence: TGCGCCAGCAGCCAAGTCGCGGGGGCACAAGATACGCAGTATTTT. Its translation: CASSQVAGAQDTQYF.

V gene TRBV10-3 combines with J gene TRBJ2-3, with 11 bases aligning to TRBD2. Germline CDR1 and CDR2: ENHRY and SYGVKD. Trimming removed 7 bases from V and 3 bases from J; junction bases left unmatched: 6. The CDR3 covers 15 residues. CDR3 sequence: CAIKQTSGETDTQYF. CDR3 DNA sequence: TGTGCCATCAAACAGACTAGCGGGGAAACAGATACGCAGTATTTT.

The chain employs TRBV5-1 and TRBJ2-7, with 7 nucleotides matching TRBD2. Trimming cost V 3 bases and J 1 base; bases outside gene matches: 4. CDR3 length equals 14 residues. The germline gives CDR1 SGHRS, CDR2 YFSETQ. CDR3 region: CASSSGTTSYEQYF. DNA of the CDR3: TGCGCCAGCAGCTCCGGGACTACTTCCTACGAGCAGTACTTC. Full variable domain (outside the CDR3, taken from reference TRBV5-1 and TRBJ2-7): KAGVTQTPRYLIKTRGQQVTLSCSPISGHRSVSWYQQTPGQGLQFLFEYFSETQRNKGNFPGRFSGRQFSNSRSEMNVSTLELGDSALYLCASSSGTTSYEQYFGPGTRLTVT.

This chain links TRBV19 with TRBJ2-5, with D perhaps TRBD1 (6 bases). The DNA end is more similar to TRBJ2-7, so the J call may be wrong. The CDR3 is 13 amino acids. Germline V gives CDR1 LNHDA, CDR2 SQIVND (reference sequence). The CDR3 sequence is CASSSTGAYEQYF. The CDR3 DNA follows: TGTGCCAGTTCCTCGACAGGCGCCTACGAGCAGTACTTC.

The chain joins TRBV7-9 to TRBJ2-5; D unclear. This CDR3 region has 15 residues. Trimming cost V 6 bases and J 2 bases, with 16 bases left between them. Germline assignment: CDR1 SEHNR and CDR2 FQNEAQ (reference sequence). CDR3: CASRNSREIQETQYF. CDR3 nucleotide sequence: TGTGCCAGCAGGAATAGCCGAGAAATTCAAGAGACCCAGTACTTC.